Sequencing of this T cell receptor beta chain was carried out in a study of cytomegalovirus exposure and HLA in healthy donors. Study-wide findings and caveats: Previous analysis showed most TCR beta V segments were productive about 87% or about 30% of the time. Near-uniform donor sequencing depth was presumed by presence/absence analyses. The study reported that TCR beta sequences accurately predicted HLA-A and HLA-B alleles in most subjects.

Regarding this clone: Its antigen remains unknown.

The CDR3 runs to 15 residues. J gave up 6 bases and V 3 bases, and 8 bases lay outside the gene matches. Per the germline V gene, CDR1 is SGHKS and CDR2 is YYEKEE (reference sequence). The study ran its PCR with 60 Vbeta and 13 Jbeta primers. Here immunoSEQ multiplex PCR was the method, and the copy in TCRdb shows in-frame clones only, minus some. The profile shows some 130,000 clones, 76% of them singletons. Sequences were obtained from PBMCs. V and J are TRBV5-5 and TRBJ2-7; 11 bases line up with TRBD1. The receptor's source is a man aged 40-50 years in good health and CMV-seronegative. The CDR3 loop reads CASSSRTGGLSEQYF. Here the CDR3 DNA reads TGTGCCAGCAGCTCCCGGACAGGGGGCCTTTCCGAGCAGTACTTC.